One sample yielded the 20 T cell receptor beta chains listed below, sequenced in a study of shared clonotypes between healthy human individuals (TCRdb year 2020). The library was obtained by the immunoSEQ multiplex PCR assay. The source is immuneACCESS, and TCRdb retained only in-frame sequences with V and J called. Part of the clones is not carried over; for the studies checked, unresolved V genes explain less than half of this, and the remainder is unexplained. Present in this sample are some 2 million clones, 85% to 95% of which were seen just once. Of the sample, approximately 0.13% is held by the ten largest clones. Sequencing input: naive CD4+ T cells sorted from blood. This specimen's cell subset or site label, interpreted: CD45RA+ positively selected. The receptor set was obtained from a man aged 18 to 29 in good health.

The chain combines TRBV7-8 with TRBJ1-6, with 12 bases identical to TRBD1. CDR3 length: 15 amino acids. V lost 4 bases to trimming and J lost 9 bases; unmatched junction nucleotides: 4. Germline V CDR1 and CDR2: SGHVS, FQNEAQ. This CDR3 is CASSSGTGGSSPLHF. Here the CDR3 DNA reads TGTGCCAGCAGCTCCGGGACAGGGGGCAGTTCACCCCTCCACTTT.

The rearrangement joins TRBV13 to TRBJ2-7; 12 bases line up with TRBD2. This CDR3 region has 14 residues. The trim removed 8 bases at V and 2 bases at J, leaving 4 bases unmatched. Germline CDR1 PRHDT, CDR2 FYEKMQ (reference sequence). Written as DNA, the CDR3 is TGTGCCAGCCGACGACTAGCGGGGGCCTACGAGCAGTACTTC. Amino acids: CASRRLAGAYEQYF.

The chain uses TRBV28 and TRBJ2-7, with unresolved D. Germline V gene data show CDR1 as MDHEN and CDR2 as SYDVKM. This CDR3 has 13 amino acids. Trimming took off 2 bases at V and 3 bases at J, with 8 bases between the two ends. The CDR3 sequence: CASSLIQIYEQYF. The CDR3 bases are TGTGCCAGCAGTTTAATCCAGATCTACGAGCAGTACTTC.

The chain carries TRBV6-5 and TRBJ2-2; D call uncertain. Trimming removed 6 bases from V and 5 bases from J, with 7 bases in between. Germline V gene sequence: CDR1 MNHEY, CDR2 SVGAGI. The CDR3 contains 12 residues. The CDR3 DNA reads as TGTGCCAGCAGCACAGCTACCGGGGAGCTGTTTTTT. Translated: CASSTATGELFF.

This sequence joins TRBV18 and TRBJ2-5; D is unclear. The CDR3 is 14 amino acids. The V end was cut by 4 bases, the J end by 2 bases, with 11 bases between. Germline V gene lookup returns CDR1 KGHSH and CDR2 LQKENI. CDR3 coding DNA: TGTGCCAGCTCACGAAGTTCGTCACAAGAGACCCAGTACTTC. Protein product: CASSRSSSQETQYF. The full variable domain, rest sourced from reference TRBV18 and TRBJ2-5, is NAGVMQNPRHLVRRRGQEARLRCSPMKGHSHVYWYRQLPEEGLKFMVYLQKENIIDESGMPKERFSAEFPKEGPSILRIQQVVRGDSAAYFCASSRSSSQETQYFGPGTRLLVL.

V and J are TRBV6-5 and TRBJ1-4, with 8 positions matching TRBD1. Germline assignment: CDR1 MNHEY and CDR2 SVGAGI. V gave up 2 bases and J gave up 3 bases; unmatched junction bases: 5. This CDR3 has 16 residues. CDR3 nucleotide sequence: TGTGCCAGCAGTTACCTTCCGGGACAGGCTAATGAAAAACTGTTTTTT. Translated, it gives CASSYLPGQANEKLFF.

J is TRBJ2-7 and V is TRBV5-6; D possibly uses TRBD1 or TRBD2 (6 bases each). The CDR3 has 14 residues. Germline values: CDR1 SGHDT, CDR2 YYEEEE. V shed 3 bases and J shed 3 bases, with 13 bases lying between them. The CDR3: CASSSRGPSYEQYF. CDR3 bases: TGTGCCAGCAGCTCTCGGGGGCCCAGCTACGAGCAGTACTTC.

The chain is built from TRBV18 and TRBJ1-1, with a possible D match to TRBD1 (5 bases). CDR3 length equals 14 residues. Germline assignment: CDR1 KGHSH and CDR2 LQKENI. Trimming took off 5 bases at V and 4 bases at J, with 14 bases between the two ends. The CDR3 sequence: CASSTAQGGTEAFF. DNA of the CDR3: TGTGCCAGCTCAACGGCCCAGGGAGGCACTGAAGCTTTCTTT. The full variable domain, in which reference TRBV18 and TRBJ1-1 provide the parts outside the CDR3, is NAGVMQNPRHLVRRRGQEARLRCSPMKGHSHVYWYRQLPEEGLKFMVYLQKENIIDESGMPKERFSAEFPKEGPSILRIQQVVRGDSAAYFCASSTAQGGTEAFFGQGTRLTVV.

The chain carries TRBV5-4 and TRBJ2-7, with unresolved D. CDR1 is SGHNT and CDR2 is YYREEE in the germline V gene (reference sequence). This CDR3 comprises 13 residues. Trimming shortened V by 5 bases and J by 2 bases, and 11 bases separated the two germline ends. CDR3 bases: TGTGCCAGCAGGGCTCGGCCACCCTACGAGCAGTACTTC. Protein sequence: CASRARPPYEQYF. Variable domain in full (rest from reference TRBV5-4 and TRBJ2-7): ETGVTQSPTHLIKTRGQQVTLRCSSQSGHNTVSWYQQALGQGPQFIFQYYREEENGRGNFPPRFSGLQFPNYSSELNVNALELDDSALYLCASRARPPYEQYFGPGTRLTVT.

This chain uses TRBV9 with TRBJ2-3; D uncertain. CDR1 and CDR2 from the germline V gene are SGDLS and YYNGEE. Trimming shortened V by 3 bases and J by 5 bases, and 13 bases separated the two germline ends. This CDR3 region has 14 residues. CDR3 coding DNA: TGTGCCAGCAGCGCACCCGGTGGGAAAGATACGCAGTATTTT. The encoded protein is CASSAPGGKDTQYF.

The chain couples TRBV5-6 to TRBJ2-5; TRBD2 is a possible D gene (7 bases). The V end lost 2 bases, the J end lost 4 bases, and 18 bases lay between the germline ends. The CDR3 covers 16 residues. Germline CDR1 reads SGHDT; CDR2 reads YYEEEE. Here the CDR3 reads CASSFSGEGFRETQYF. Here the CDR3 DNA reads TGTGCCAGCAGCTTTTCAGGGGAGGGCTTTCGAGAGACCCAGTACTTC. The full variable domain, completed using reference TRBV5-6 and TRBJ2-5, is DAGVTQSPTHLIKTRGQQVTLRCSPKSGHDTVSWYQQALGQGPQFIFQYYEEEERQRGNFPDRFSGHQFPNYSSELNVNALLLGDSALYLCASSFSGEGFRETQYFGPGTRLLVL.

This chain joins TRBV6-5 and TRBJ1-4, with D perhaps matching TRBD1 (5 bases). Trimming removed 4 bases from V and 8 bases from J, with 11 bases in between. The CDR3 is 13 amino acids. Germline V gene lookup returns CDR1 MNHEY and CDR2 SVGAGI. As DNA, the CDR3 is TGTGCCAGCAGTTTGGCGGGGGAGGAAAAACTGTTTTTT. It is translated as CASSLAGEEKLFF.

Concerning this clone: The sample contains more than one DNA sequence encoding this CDR3. The chain combines TRBV25-1 with TRBJ2-1; unclear D gene. The V gene's germline CDR1 is MGHDK and CDR2 SYGVNS. Deletions cut 6 bases from V and 4 bases from J, with 4 bases between. The CDR3 is 11 residues long. The DNA of the CDR3 is TGTGCCAGCAGCGATTACAATGAGCAGTTCTTC. It codes for CASSDYNEQFF.

This chain connects TRBV28 to TRBJ1-1, with D unclear. In germline, CDR1 is MDHEN, CDR2 SYDVKM. Trimming cost V 2 bases and J 7 bases, with 5 bases left between them. The CDR3 spans 11 residues. Here the CDR3 reads CASSLNLEAFF. In DNA, the CDR3 is TGTGCCAGCAGTTTAAACCTTGAAGCTTTCTTT.

V is TRBV2 and J is TRBJ2-2, with 8 positions matching TRBD2. V shed 3 bases, J shed 7 bases, and the junction held 7 bases outside the gene matches. Germline V CDR1 and CDR2: SNHLY, FYNNEI. The CDR3 totals 15 residues. The CDR3 sequence is CASSDSGLAGGELFF. The CDR3 DNA reads as TGTGCCAGCAGTGATAGCGGGCTAGCGGGCGGGGAGCTGTTTTTT. Supplemented by reference TRBV2 and TRBJ2-2, the full variable domain reads EPEVTQTPSHQVTQMGQEVILRCVPISNHLYFYWYRQILGQKVEFLVSFYNNEISEKSEIFDDQFSVERPDGSNFTLKIRSTKLEDSAMYFCASSDSGLAGGELFFGEGSRLTVL.

The chain has TRBV6-5 and TRBJ1-5; D is possibly TRBD1 (6 bases). The germline CDR1 and CDR2 sequences are MNHEY and SVGAGI. The CDR3 contains 13 residues. Trimming shortened V by 5 bases and J by 7 bases, and 12 bases separated the two germline ends. The CDR3 coding sequence is TGTGCCAGCAGTGTCACAGGGTACCAGCCCCAGCATTTT. It codes for CASSVTGYQPQHF.

This clone occurred once. The chain joins TRBV29-1 to TRBJ2-1; maybe TRBD2 (6 bases). The CDR3 has 15 amino acids. V was pared by 0 bases and J by 4 bases, with 13 bases between. Germline V CDR1 and CDR2: SQVTM, ANQGSEA. Here the CDR3 reads CSVEDPLADYNEQFF. The CDR3 nucleotides read TGCAGCGTTGAAGATCCACTAGCTGATTACAATGAGCAGTTCTTC.

This chain links TRBV15 with TRBJ2-5, with D possibly called TRBD1 or TRBD2 (6 bases each). The germline gives CDR1 LNHNV, CDR2 YYDKDF (reference sequence). CDR3 length: 13 amino acids. V was shortened by 5 bases and J by 5 bases, with 12 bases between the two germline ends. CDR3 protein: CATSWGLAETQYF. The CDR3, as DNA: TGTGCCACCAGCTGGGGGCTAGCGGAGACCCAGTACTTC.

This clone was observed a single time. The chain links TRBV10-2 to TRBJ2-2; D ambiguous. CDR3 size: 16 residues. The germline CDR1 and CDR2 sequences are WSHSY and SAAADI. Trimming shortened V by 0 bases and J by 2 bases, and 10 bases separated the two germline ends. CDR3 amino acids: CASSESPGTNTGELFF. The CDR3 DNA reads as TGCGCCAGCAGTGAGTCCCCAGGAACCAACACCGGGGAGCTGTTTTTT.

Comments on this clone: Other DNA sequences in the sample encode the same CDR3. The chain uses TRBV11-2 and TRBJ2-7; no firm D call. CDR3 length: 12 residues. CDR1 is SGHAT and CDR2 is FQNNGV in the germline V gene. V was trimmed by 3 bases and J by 2 bases, leaving 5 bases between them. CDR3: CASSLNTYEQYF. Here the CDR3 DNA reads TGTGCCAGCAGCTTGAACACCTACGAGCAGTACTTC.